This T cell receptor (beta chain) was documented in a study of identical twins. Study observations and caveats: Conclusions leaned on cross-sectional statistical analysis and did not track the same donors over time.

cDNA molecules carried unique molecular identifiers, and template switching added a universal primer site. TCRdb processed the 5' RACE reads anew with MiXCR; each CDR3 protein has one entry. The data contain around 1.7 million distinct CDR3 sequences, under 35% of them singletons. Germline loops: CDR1 SNHLY, CDR2 FYNNEI. The CDR3 is 12 residues long. Trimming stripped 6 bases from V and 7 bases from J, with 9 bases between. In this sample, this clonotype turned up a few times. Its cognate antigen is unknown. Material: cord blood. This receptor was taken from a newborn girl in good health. The rearrangement joins TRBV2 to TRBJ1-4; possible D gene TRBD1, 5 bases. CDR3 DNA: TGTGCCAGCAGGGGGGACGTTGAAAAACTGTTTTTT. It specifies CASRGDVEKLFF.